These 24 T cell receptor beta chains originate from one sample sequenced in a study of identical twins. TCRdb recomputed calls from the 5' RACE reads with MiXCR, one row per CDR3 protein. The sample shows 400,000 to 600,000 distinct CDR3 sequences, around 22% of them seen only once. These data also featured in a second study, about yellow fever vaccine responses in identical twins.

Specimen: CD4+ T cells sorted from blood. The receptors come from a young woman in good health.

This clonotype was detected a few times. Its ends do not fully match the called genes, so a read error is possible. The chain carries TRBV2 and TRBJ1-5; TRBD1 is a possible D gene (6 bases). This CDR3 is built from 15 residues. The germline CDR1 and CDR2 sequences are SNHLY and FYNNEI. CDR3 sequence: CASSEVTGGNQPQHF. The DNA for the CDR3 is TGTGCCAGCAGTGAAGTTACGGGGGGCAACCAGCCCCAGCATTTT. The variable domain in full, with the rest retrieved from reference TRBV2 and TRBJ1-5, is EPEVTQTPSHQVTQMGQEVILRCVPISNHLYFYWYRQILGQKVEFLVSFYNNEISEKSEIFDDQFSVERPDGSNFTLKIRSTKLEDSAMYFCASSEVTGGNQPQHFGDGTRLSIL.

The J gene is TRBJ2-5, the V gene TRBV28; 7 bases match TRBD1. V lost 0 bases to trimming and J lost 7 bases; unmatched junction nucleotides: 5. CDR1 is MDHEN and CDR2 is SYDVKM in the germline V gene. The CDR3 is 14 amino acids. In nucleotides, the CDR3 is TGTGCCAGCAGTTTATGGACAGGGTTGGGGACCCAGTACTTC. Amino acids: CASSLWTGLGTQYF.

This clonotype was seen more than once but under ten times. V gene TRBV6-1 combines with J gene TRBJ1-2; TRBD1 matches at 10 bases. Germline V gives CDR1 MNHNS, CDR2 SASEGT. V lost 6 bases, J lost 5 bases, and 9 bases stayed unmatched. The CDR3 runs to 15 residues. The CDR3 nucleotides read TGTGCCAGCAGACGCGGGACAGGGGCATGGTATGGCTACACCTTC. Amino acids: CASRRGTGAWYGYTF.

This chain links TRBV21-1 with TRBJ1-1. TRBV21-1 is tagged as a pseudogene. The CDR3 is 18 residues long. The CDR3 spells CASSNGGPYVGVNTEAFF. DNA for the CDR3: TGTGCCAGCAGCAATGGCGGACCCTACGTCGGGGTAAACACTGAAGCTTTCTTT.

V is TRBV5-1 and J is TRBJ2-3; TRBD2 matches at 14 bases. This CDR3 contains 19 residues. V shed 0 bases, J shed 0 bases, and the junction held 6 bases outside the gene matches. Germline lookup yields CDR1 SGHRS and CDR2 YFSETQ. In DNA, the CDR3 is TGCGCCAGCAGCTTGGCCGGGACTAGCGGGGGCGGAAGCACAGATACGCAGTATTTT. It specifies CASSLAGTSGGGSTDTQYF. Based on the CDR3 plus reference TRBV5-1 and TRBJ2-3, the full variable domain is KAGVTQTPRYLIKTRGQQVTLSCSPISGHRSVSWYQQTPGQGLQFLFEYFSETQRNKGNFPGRFSGRQFSNSRSEMNVSTLELGDSALYLCASSLAGTSGGGSTDTQYFGPGTRLTVL.

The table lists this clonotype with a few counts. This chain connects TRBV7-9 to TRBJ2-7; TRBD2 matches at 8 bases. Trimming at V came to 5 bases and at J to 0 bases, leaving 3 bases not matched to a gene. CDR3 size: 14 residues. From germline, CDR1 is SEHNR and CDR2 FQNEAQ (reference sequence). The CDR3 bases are TGTGCCAGCAGCGGGGGACTAGTCTCCTACGAGCAGTACTTC. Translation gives CASSGGLVSYEQYF.

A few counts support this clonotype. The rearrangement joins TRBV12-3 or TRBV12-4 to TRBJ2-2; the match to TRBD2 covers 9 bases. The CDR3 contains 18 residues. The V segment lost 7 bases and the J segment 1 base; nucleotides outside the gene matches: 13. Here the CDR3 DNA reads TGTGCCAGCACAGGGCGGGAGGGCCTTATAAAGAACACCGGGGAGCTGTTTTTT. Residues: CASTGREGLIKNTGELFF.

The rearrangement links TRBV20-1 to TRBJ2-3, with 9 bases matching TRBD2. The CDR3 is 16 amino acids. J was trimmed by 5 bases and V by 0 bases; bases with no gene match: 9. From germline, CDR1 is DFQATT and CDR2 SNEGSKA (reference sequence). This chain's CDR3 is CSARDLGGRGVDTQYF. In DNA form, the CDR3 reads TGCAGTGCTAGAGATCTGGGCGGGAGGGGCGTAGATACGCAGTATTTT.

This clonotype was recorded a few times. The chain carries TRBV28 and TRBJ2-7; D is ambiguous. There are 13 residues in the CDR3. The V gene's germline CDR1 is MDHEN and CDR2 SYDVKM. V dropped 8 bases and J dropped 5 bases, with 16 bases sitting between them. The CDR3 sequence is CASRGSFIHEQYF. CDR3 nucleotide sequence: TGTGCCAGCCGAGGTAGCTTTATACACGAGCAGTACTTC.

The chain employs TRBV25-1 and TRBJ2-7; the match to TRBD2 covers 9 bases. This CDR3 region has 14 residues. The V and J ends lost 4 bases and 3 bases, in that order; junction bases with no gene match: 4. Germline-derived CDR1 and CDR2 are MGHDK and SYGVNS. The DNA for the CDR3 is TGTGCCAGCAGTGGGGCTAGCGGGAACTACGAGCAGTACTTC. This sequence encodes CASSGASGNYEQYF.

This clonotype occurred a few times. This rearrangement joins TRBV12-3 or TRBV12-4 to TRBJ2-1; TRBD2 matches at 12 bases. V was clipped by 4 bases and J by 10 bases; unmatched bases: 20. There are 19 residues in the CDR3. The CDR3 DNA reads TGTGCCAGCAGTTACCTAATACCCACTAAGACTAGCGGGAGTGGGGAGCAGTTCTTC. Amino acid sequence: CASSYLIPTKTSGSGEQFF.

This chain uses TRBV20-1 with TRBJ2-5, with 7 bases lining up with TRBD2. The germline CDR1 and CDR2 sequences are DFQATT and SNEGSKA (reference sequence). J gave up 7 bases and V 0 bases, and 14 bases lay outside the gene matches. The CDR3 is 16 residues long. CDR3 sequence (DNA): TGCAGTGCTAGAGATTGGGCTAGCGGCATCGAGGGGACCCAGTACTTC. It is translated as CSARDWASGIEGTQYF.

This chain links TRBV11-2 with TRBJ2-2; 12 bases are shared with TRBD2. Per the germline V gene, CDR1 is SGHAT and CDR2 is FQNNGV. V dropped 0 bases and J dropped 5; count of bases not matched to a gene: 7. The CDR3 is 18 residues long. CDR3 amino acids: CASSLDHRLAGVTGELFF. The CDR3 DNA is TGTGCCAGCAGCTTAGATCATCGACTAGCGGGAGTTACCGGGGAGCTGTTTTTT. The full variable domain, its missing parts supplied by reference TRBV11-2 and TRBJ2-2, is EAGVAQSPRYKIIEKRQSVAFWCNPISGHATLYWYQQILGQGPKLLIQFQNNGVVDDSQLPKDRFSAERLKGVDSTLKIQPAKLEDSAVYLCASSLDHRLAGVTGELFFGEGSRLTVL.

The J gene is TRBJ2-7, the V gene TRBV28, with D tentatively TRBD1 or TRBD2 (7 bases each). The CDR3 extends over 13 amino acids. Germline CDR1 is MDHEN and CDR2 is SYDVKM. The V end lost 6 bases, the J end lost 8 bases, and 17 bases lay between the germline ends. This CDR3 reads CASSSRGGTQQYF. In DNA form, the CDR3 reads TGTGCCAGCAGCTCCAGGGGGGGTACGCAGCAGTACTTC.

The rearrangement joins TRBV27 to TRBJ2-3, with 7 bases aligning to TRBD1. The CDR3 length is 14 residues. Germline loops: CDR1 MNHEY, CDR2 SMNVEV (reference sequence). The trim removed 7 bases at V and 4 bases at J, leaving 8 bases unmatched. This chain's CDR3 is CASMNRGPPDTQYF. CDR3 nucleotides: TGTGCCAGCATGAACAGGGGTCCTCCAGATACGCAGTATTTT.

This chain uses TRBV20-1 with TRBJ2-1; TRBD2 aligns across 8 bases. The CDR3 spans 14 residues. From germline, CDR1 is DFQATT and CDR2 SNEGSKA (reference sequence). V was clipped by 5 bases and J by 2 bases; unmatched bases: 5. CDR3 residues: CSAFTGGTYNEQFF. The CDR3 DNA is TGCAGTGCTTTCACGGGGGGGACCTACAATGAGCAGTTCTTC.

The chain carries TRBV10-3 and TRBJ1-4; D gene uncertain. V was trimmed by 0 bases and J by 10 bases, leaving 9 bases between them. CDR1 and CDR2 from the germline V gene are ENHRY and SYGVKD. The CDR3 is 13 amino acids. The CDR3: CAISESSGGKLFF. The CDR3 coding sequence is TGTGCCATCAGTGAGTCGAGTGGTGGAAAACTGTTTTTT.

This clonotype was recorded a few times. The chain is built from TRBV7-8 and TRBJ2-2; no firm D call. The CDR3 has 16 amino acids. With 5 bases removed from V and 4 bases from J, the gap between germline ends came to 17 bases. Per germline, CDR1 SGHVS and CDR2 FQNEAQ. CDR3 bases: TGTGCCAGCAGCCAGGACGGTTTGATCGGCACCGGGGAGCTGTTTTTT. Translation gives CASSQDGLIGTGELFF.

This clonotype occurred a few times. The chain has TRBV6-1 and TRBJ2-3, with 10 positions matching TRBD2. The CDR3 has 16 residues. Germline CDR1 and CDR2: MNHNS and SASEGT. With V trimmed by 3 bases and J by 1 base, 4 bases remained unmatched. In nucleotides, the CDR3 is TGTGCCAGCAGTGAGTTAGCGGGGGGCCGCACAGATACGCAGTATTTT. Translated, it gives CASSELAGGRTDTQYF.

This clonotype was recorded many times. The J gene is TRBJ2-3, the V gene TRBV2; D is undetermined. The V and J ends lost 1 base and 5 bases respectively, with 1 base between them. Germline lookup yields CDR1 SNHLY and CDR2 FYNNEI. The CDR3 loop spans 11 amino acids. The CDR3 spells CASSEVDTQYF. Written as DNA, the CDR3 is TGTGCCAGCAGTGAAGTAGATACGCAGTATTTT.

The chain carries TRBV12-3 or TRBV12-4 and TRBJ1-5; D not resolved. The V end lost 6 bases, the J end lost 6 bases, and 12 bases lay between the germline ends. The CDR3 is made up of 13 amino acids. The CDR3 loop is CASRAAMGQPQHF. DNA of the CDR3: TGTGCCAGCAGAGCCGCTATGGGTCAGCCCCAGCATTTT.

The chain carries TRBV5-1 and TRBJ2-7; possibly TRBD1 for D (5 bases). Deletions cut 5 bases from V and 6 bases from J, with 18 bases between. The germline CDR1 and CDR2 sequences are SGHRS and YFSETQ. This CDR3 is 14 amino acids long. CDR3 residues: CASSPGWQGREQYF. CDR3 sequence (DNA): TGCGCCAGCAGTCCCGGGTGGCAGGGTCGCGAGCAGTACTTC.

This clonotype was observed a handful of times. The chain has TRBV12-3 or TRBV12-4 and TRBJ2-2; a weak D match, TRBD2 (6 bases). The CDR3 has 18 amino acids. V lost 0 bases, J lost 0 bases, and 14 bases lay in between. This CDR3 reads CASSLARGSPTNTGELFF. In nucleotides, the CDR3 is TGTGCCAGCAGTTTAGCGCGGGGTAGCCCAACGAACACCGGGGAGCTGTTTTTT.

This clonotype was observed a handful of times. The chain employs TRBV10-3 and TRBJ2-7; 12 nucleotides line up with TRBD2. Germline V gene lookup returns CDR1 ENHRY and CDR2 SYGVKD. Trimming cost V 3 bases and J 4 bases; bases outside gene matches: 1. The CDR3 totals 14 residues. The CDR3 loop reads CAISDTSGRYEQYF. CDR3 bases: TGTGCCATCAGTGATACTAGCGGGAGGTACGAGCAGTACTTC.